A single sample is the source of the 26 T cell receptor beta chains below, sequenced in a study of shared clonotypes between healthy human individuals. Here immunoSEQ multiplex PCR was the method, and the copy in TCRdb shows in-frame clones only, minus some. Of roughly 1 million clones in the sample, roughly 75% are singletons; the top ten hold approximately 1.5%. The source material was memory CD4+ T cells sorted from blood. Sample subset: CD45RA-negative fraction. The receptor set was obtained from a man aged 18 to 30 in good health.

This sequence joins TRBV28 and TRBJ1-1; 7 bases agree with TRBD1. The germline CDR1 and CDR2 sequences are MDHEN and SYDVKM. With 4 bases clipped from V and 0 bases from J, the junction kept 8 bases outside the gene matches. This CDR3 has 16 residues. The CDR3 region has the DNA TGTGCCAGCAGTTGGCCCAGGGGGGCCATGAACACTGAAGCTTTCTTT. Amino acid sequence: CASSWPRGAMNTEAFF.

The chain carries TRBV5-4 and TRBJ1-1; 8 nucleotides line up with TRBD1. The CDR3 runs to 14 residues. V was clipped by 1 base and J by 8 bases; unmatched bases: 7. CDR1 and CDR2 from the germline V gene are SGHNT and YYREEE (reference sequence). The DNA of the CDR3 is TGTGCCAGCAGCTTGATCCAGGGGGCGGGCGAAGCTTTCTTT. Its translation: CASSLIQGAGEAFF.

This clone was observed a few times. The rearrangement uses TRBV7-8 and TRBJ2-1, with a tentative D call TRBD2 (7 bases). Germline V gene lookup returns CDR1 SGHVS and CDR2 FQNEAQ. Trimming left V 7 bases short and J 10 bases short, with 23 bases between. The CDR3 spans 15 residues. CDR3 nucleotide sequence: TGTGCCAGCATGCTACAGGGTATGATGCGGGAGGAGCAGTTCTTC. Protein sequence: CASMLQGMMREEQFF. Full variable domain (remainder filled in from reference TRBV7-8 and TRBJ2-1): GAGVSQSPRYKVAKRGQDVALRCDPISGHVSLFWYQQALGQGPEFLTYFQNEAQLDKSGLPSDRFFAERPEGSVSTLKIQRTQQEDSAVYLCASMLQGMMREEQFFGPGTRLTVL.

The V and J genes are TRBV2 and TRBJ2-7; 7 bases are a match to TRBD1. J gave up 0 bases and V 4 bases, and 9 bases lay outside the gene matches. This CDR3 has 16 residues. Germline V gene data show CDR1 as SNHLY and CDR2 as FYNNEI. The CDR3 nucleotides are TGTGCCAGCAGTGGACTTTGGGGACAGAGCTCCTACGAGCAGTACTTC. It yields the protein CASSGLWGQSSYEQYF.

The chain has TRBV2 and TRBJ1-1; 12 bases line up with TRBD1. The germline V gene encodes CDR1 SNHLY and CDR2 FYNNEI. V dropped 6 bases and J dropped 4; count of bases not matched to a gene: 24. This CDR3 region has 21 residues. For the CDR3, the DNA is TGTGCCAGCAGAACCCGACGAAGTATATGGGACAGGGGGCAAGAGGGCACTGAAGCTTTCTTT. Translated: CASRTRRSIWDRGQEGTEAFF.

The V and J genes are TRBV5-1 and TRBJ2-1, with 11 bases lining up with TRBD1. This CDR3 comprises 14 residues. J gave up 6 bases and V 7 bases, and 6 bases lay outside the gene matches. The germline V gene encodes CDR1 SGHRS and CDR2 YFSETQ. Here the CDR3 DNA reads TGCGCCAGCTCCCGGGGGACAGGGGGCAATGAGCAGTTCTTC. Its translation: CASSRGTGGNEQFF.

This chain joins TRBV10-3 and TRBJ1-2, with D perhaps TRBD1 (5 bases). V was trimmed by 2 bases and J by 6 bases, leaving 13 bases between them. This CDR3 region has 14 residues. Germline values: CDR1 ENHRY, CDR2 SYGVKD. CDR3 DNA sequence: TGTGCCATCAGTGAGATAGAAGGGGCTGATGGCTACACCTTC. Protein sequence: CAISEIEGADGYTF.

The genes are TRBV5-1 and TRBJ2-3; 8 bases map to TRBD2. This CDR3 has 14 residues. Trimming cost V 5 bases and J 3 bases; bases outside gene matches: 5. CDR1 and CDR2 from the germline V gene are SGHRS and YFSETQ. CDR3 sequence reads: CASRAGGETDTQYF. DNA of the CDR3: TGCGCCAGCAGGGCGGGAGGTGAGACAGATACGCAGTATTTT.

The chain couples TRBV5-6 to TRBJ2-3; tentatively, D is TRBD1 (6 bases). CDR1 SGHDT and CDR2 YYEEEE come from the germline V gene. The CDR3 loop spans 16 amino acids. Trimming took off 0 bases at V and 2 bases at J, with 13 bases between the two ends. CDR3 residues: CASSLVAGAITDTQYF. Written as DNA, the CDR3 is TGTGCCAGCAGCTTGGTTGCAGGGGCAATCACAGATACGCAGTATTTT.

The chain carries TRBV5-4 and TRBJ2-3; D gene unclear. Germline V gene sequence: CDR1 SGHNT, CDR2 YYREEE (reference sequence). CDR3 length: 15 residues. The germline V and J ends were trimmed by 2 bases and 5 bases, with 15 bases remaining between them. The CDR3 sequence is CASSFPGPAGDTQYF. The CDR3 region has the DNA TGTGCCAGCAGCTTCCCCGGGCCCGCCGGAGATACGCAGTATTTT.

V is TRBV7-2 and J is TRBJ2-3; TRBD2 aligns across 9 bases. CDR3 length equals 16 residues. The germline gives CDR1 SGHTA, CDR2 FQGNSA. The ends lost 5 bases at V and 3 bases at J; junction bases unmatched: 9. CDR3 nucleotide sequence: TGTGCCAGCAGCCTTTATAGCGGGAGCGAGACAGATACGCAGTATTTT. Protein product: CASSLYSGSETDTQYF.

The rearrangement uses TRBV5-1 and TRBJ1-4; 11 bases are a match to TRBD1. Trimming cost V 5 bases and J 8 bases; bases outside gene matches: 5. Germline V gene lookup returns CDR1 SGHRS and CDR2 YFSETQ. The CDR3 sequence is 14 residues long. For the CDR3, the DNA is TGCGCCAGCAGACCGGACAGGGGGCGCGAAAAACTGTTTTTT. It yields the protein CASRPDRGREKLFF.

Worth noting for this clone: The same CDR3 can be traced to other DNA sequences in this sample. The rearrangement uses TRBV7-2 and TRBJ2-7, with no clear D. The CDR3 has 12 residues. V lost 1 base, J lost 6 bases, and 7 bases lay in between. The germline gives CDR1 SGHTA, CDR2 FQGNSA. CDR3 nucleotides: TGTGCCAGCAGCTTAGAATGGGGCGAGCAGTACTTC. It yields the protein CASSLEWGEQYF.

Concerning this clone itself: Distinct nucleotide sequences in the sample also encode this CDR3. The V gene is TRBV11-2, the J gene TRBJ1-2; 7 positions agree with TRBD1. The V segment lost 5 bases and the J segment 0 bases; nucleotides outside the gene matches: 6. Germline V CDR1 and CDR2: SGHAT, FQNNGV. The CDR3 sequence is 15 residues long. In DNA form, the CDR3 reads TGTGCCAGCAGCCCCCGGCAGGGGGCTAACTATGGCTACACCTTC. Its protein is CASSPRQGANYGYTF.

The chain joins TRBV6-1 to TRBJ1-6; D unresolved. V lost 8 bases and J 9 bases, leaving 11 bases between the germline ends. Germline-derived CDR1 and CDR2 are MNHNS and SASEGT. This CDR3 is 12 amino acids long. CDR3 region: CASANPSSPLHF. DNA for the CDR3: TGTGCCAGCGCAAACCCATCTTCACCCCTCCACTTT.

This chain connects TRBV4-1 to TRBJ2-2; 12 bases align to TRBD1. Germline assignment: CDR1 MGHRA and CDR2 YSYEKL. Unmatched junction bases numbered 6, after V lost 3 bases and J lost 7 bases. This CDR3 comprises 16 residues. In DNA form, the CDR3 reads TGCGCCAGCAGCCAGGGACAGGGGGCATCGAACGGGGAGCTGTTTTTT. It encodes CASSQGQGASNGELFF.

The chain carries TRBV6-1 and TRBJ2-7; 10 nucleotides match TRBD2. The CDR3 covers 14 residues. The germline V gene has CDR1 MNHNS and CDR2 SASEGT. The trim removed 6 bases at V and 2 bases at J, leaving 4 bases unmatched. CDR3 protein: CASRIAGGTYEQYF. CDR3 nucleotide sequence: TGTGCCAGCAGAATAGCGGGGGGTACCTACGAGCAGTACTTC.

This clone was observed a handful of times. The rearrangement joins TRBV28 to TRBJ2-1, with D perhaps matching TRBD1 (5 bases). The V gene lost 11 bases and the J gene lost 3 bases, with 17 bases spanning the gap. CDR3 size: 14 residues. Germline V gene sequence: CDR1 MDHEN, CDR2 SYDVKM. In DNA form, the CDR3 reads TGTGCCTCCTTTTCCCAAGACAGCTACAATGAGCAGTTCTTC. Protein sequence: CASFSQDSYNEQFF.

This clone was seen only once. V usage is TRBV7-2 and J usage is TRBJ1-1, with D hard to call. Trimming left V 4 bases short and J 2 bases short, with 8 bases between. The CDR3 length is 13 residues. Germline V gives CDR1 SGHTA, CDR2 FQGNSA. The CDR3 reads CASSSVVNTEAFF. In DNA form, the CDR3 reads TGTGCCAGCAGCTCTGTTGTAAACACTGAAGCTTTCTTT.

V and J are TRBV19 and TRBJ2-5, with a tentative D call TRBD2 (6 bases). V was pared by 3 bases and J by 7 bases, with 12 bases between. Looked up from germline, CDR1 is LNHDA and CDR2 is SQIVND (reference sequence). There are 13 residues in the CDR3. The CDR3 bases are TGTGCCAGTAGTATTGGGGGACTGGGGACCCAGTACTTC. Protein sequence: CASSIGGLGTQYF.

The chain links TRBV7-9 to TRBJ1-2; D is uncertain. The germline V and J ends were trimmed by 2 bases and 3 bases, with 10 bases remaining between them. The CDR3 totals 14 residues. Germline V gene lookup returns CDR1 SEHNR and CDR2 FQNEAQ (reference sequence). The CDR3 protein is CASSLSRSYYGYTF. The CDR3 DNA is TGTGCCAGCAGCTTAAGTCGAAGCTACTATGGCTACACCTTC.

The chain links TRBV27 to TRBJ2-7; TRBD1 matches at 11 bases. There are 15 residues in the CDR3. Germline V gene lookup returns CDR1 MNHEY and CDR2 SMNVEV (reference sequence). V lost 7 bases to trimming and J lost 2 bases; unmatched junction nucleotides: 7. CDR3 sequence: CASTTRDRGTYEQYF. In DNA, the CDR3 is TGTGCCAGCACCACCAGGGACAGGGGGACCTACGAGCAGTACTTC.

This chain connects TRBV18 to TRBJ2-3, with 12 bases aligning to TRBD2. The CDR3 spans 15 residues. Per germline, CDR1 KGHSH and CDR2 LQKENI. Trimming cost V 3 bases and J 4 bases; bases outside gene matches: 2. The CDR3: CASSPLAGGADTQYF. CDR3 nucleotide sequence: TGTGCCAGCTCACCGCTAGCGGGAGGGGCAGATACGCAGTATTTT.

This clone was recorded many times. The CDR3 coding sequence is TGTGCCAGCAGTTACCAGGGATCGAACACTGAAGCTTTCTTT. Translating it yields CASSYQGSNTEAFF. V usage is TRBV6-5 and J usage is TRBJ1-1, with a weak D call TRBD1 (5 bases). CDR3 length: 14 amino acids. Per germline, CDR1 MNHEY and CDR2 SVGAGI. The V end was cut by 2 bases, the J end by 1 base, with 8 bases between.

This rearrangement joins TRBV7-9 to TRBJ2-7; no firm D call. CDR1 is SEHNR and CDR2 is FQNEAQ in the germline V gene (reference sequence). The CDR3 is 11 amino acids. Deletions cut 6 bases from V and 8 bases from J, with 11 bases between. CDR3 amino acids: CASRDDGQQYF. DNA for the CDR3: TGTGCCAGCAGAGATGACGGGCAGCAGTACTTC.

The chain carries TRBV7-9 and TRBJ2-2; TRBD1 matches 9 bases. V gave up 1 base and J gave up 4 bases; unmatched junction bases: 1. CDR3 length equals 15 residues. CDR1 is SEHNR and CDR2 is FQNEAQ in the germline V gene (reference sequence). Here the CDR3 DNA reads TGTGCCAGCAGCTTAGGGACAGGGGCCACCGGGGAGCTGTTTTTT. As protein: CASSLGTGATGELFF.